The source of this T cell receptor (beta chain) is a study of blood T cell repertoires in COVID-19. As for the study in general: Acute and convalescent COVID-19 samples came from the United States, Italy and Spain.

Germline assignment: CDR1 SEHNR and CDR2 FQNEAQ (reference sequence). Unmatched junction bases numbered 11, after V lost 5 bases and J lost 8 bases. The CDR3 runs to 14 residues. Original handling: Cell counts per sample came from amplifying reference gene primers. Repertoires were generated with immunoSEQ multiplex PCR, while TCRdb's copy carries only in-frame clones and drops some. The D gene and trimming were derived from the DNA, and the V and J assignments and clone size from that table. This table has about 240,000 clones, roughly 76% appearing once. This TCR was recovered from an elderly woman with COVID-19, enrolled during active disease. Source material: peripheral blood. The chain recombines TRBV7-9 with TRBJ1-2; 7 nucleotides line up with TRBD1. The CDR3: CASSLTGDGGGYTF. Written as DNA, the CDR3 is TGTGCCAGCAGCCTAACAGGGGACGGTGGCGGCTACACCTTC.